The present entry profiles one T cell receptor (beta chain) with its context. The germline V gene encodes CDR1 SEHNR and CDR2 FQNEAQ (reference sequence). V shed 2 bases, J shed 4 bases, and the junction held 5 bases outside the gene matches. The CDR3 extends over 17 amino acids. Preparation of the TCRbeta library was carried out with unique molecular identifiers. MiXCR, run by TCRdb on the PCR reads, gives a single entry per CDR3 protein. The table lists just under 550,000 distinct CDR3 sequences, about a sixth of them singletons. The record originates from a study of T-cell reconstitution after alpha-beta-depleted transplantation in children.

This receptor was taken from a human donor who donated a stem cell graft to a child with acute lymphoblastic leukemia. The starting material was PBMCs from the stem cell graft donor, obtained from the stem cell graft. This chain connects TRBV7-9 to TRBJ2-1, with 13 nucleotides matching TRBD2. CDR3 in DNA: TGTGCCAGCAGCTTAACCCTGGGACTAGCGGGGTACAATGAGCAGTTCTTC. This encodes CASSLTLGLAGYNEQFF.